This T cell receptor (beta chain) comes out of a study of type 1 regulatory T cells. Study background: An in vitro protocol generated T-allo10, a Tr1-enriched, alloantigen-specific CD4 T cell product.

As for this clonotype: The target antigen is unknown. The junction does not match germline at one end; this may be a read error.

TCRdb re-called the reads through MiXCR, storing one row per CDR3 protein. The table includes 25,000 or so distinct CDR3 sequences, less than 60% detected once. The CDR3 extends over 13 amino acids. CDR1 is SGHKS, CDR2 YYEKEE, per germline (reference sequence). The sequencing input was cultured T cells, either the whole culture or a sorted T cell fraction (not recorded which). This sequence joins TRBV5-5 and TRBJ2-1; D gene unclear. The receptor was derived from a human donor in good health. CDR3 sequence reads: CASSLLNIGEQFF. CDR3 nucleotides: TGTGCCAGTAGCTTGTTAAACATAGGTGAGCAGTTCTTC.